These 30 T cell receptor beta chains originate from one sample sequenced in a study of T cells in Graves' hyperthyroidism and ophthalmopathy (dated by TCRdb to about 2019). Library preparation used multiplex PCR. Instrument on record: Illumina HiSeq 2000. Amplification of TCR beta CDR3 regions was carried out from RNA transcripts. A first-round RT-PCR of the TCR CDR3 used the HTBI primer set with the Qiagen OneStep RT-PCR kit. TCRdb cleaned the public reads at Q25 with fastp, built clones with MiXCR and kept in-frame beta chains. Every distinct CDR3 protein forms one entry, paired with its most common genes and DNA. Present in this sample are roughly 250,000 distinct CDR3 sequences, 22% of which were seen just once. The top ten hold approximately 60% of the sample. Material: blood. These receptors all come from a man aged 25-45 years with Graves' ophthalmopathy.

This clonotype was picked up a small number of times. The genes are TRBV6-1 and TRBJ2-3, with D possibly being TRBD2 (5 bases). Per the germline V gene, CDR1 is MNHNS and CDR2 is SASEGT. Trimming stripped 7 bases from V and 2 bases from J, with 13 bases between. The CDR3 consists of 14 residues. CDR3 sequence (DNA): TGTGCCAGCAATCAGCGGCCACACACAGATACGCAGTATTTT. Translation: CASNQRPHTDTQYF.

This clonotype appeared many times. The genes are TRBV6-2 or TRBV6-3 and TRBJ1-2; D is perhaps TRBD1 (5 bases). From germline, CDR1 is MNHEY and CDR2 SVGEGT. Trimming pared 2 bases from V and 9 bases from J, leaving 10 bases between. The CDR3 sequence is 12 residues long. The chain's CDR3 is CASSYRGGSYTF. CDR3 nucleotide sequence: TGTGCCAGCAGTTACCGGGGCGGGAGCTACACCTTC.

This clonotype was detected a few times. The chain couples TRBV14 to TRBJ1-2, with a weak D call TRBD1 (6 bases). With 0 bases removed from V and 3 bases from J, the gap between germline ends came to 8 bases. This CDR3 spans 14 amino acids. Germline V CDR1 and CDR2: SGHDN, FVKESK. CDR3 sequence reads: CASSQDRGYYGYTF. CDR3 DNA: TGTGCCAGCAGCCAAGATAGGGGGTACTATGGCTACACCTTC.

This clonotype was picked up a small number of times. The chain recombines TRBV29-1 with TRBJ1-2, with 7 positions matching TRBD1. V trimming: 7 bases; J trimming: 3 bases; junction bases outside the gene matches: 14. CDR1 is SQVTM, CDR2 ANQGSEA, per germline. CDR3 length: 15 residues. CDR3 DNA: TGCAGCGCTAACACGTGGGAGGGGGCGGACTATGGCTACACCTTC. This sequence encodes CSANTWEGADYGYTF.

V and J are TRBV4-1 and TRBJ1-5; TRBD1 is a possible D gene (5 bases). In germline, CDR1 is MGHRA, CDR2 YSYEKL. The V gene lost 1 base and the J gene lost 3 bases, with 7 bases spanning the gap. The CDR3 totals 14 residues. The DNA for the CDR3 is TGCGCCAGCAGCCAAGTACAGGACAATCAGCCCCAGCATTTT. Translation: CASSQVQDNQPQHF.

The chain joins TRBV2 to TRBJ1-2, with TRBD1 as a possible D gene (6 bases). The CDR3 has 14 amino acids. Germline lookup yields CDR1 SNHLY and CDR2 FYNNEI. V lost 10 bases and J lost 1, with 16 bases in between. Here the CDR3 reads CATSGTSINYGYTF. The CDR3 region has the DNA TGTGCCACCTCCGGGACATCCATTAACTATGGCTACACCTTC.

The table lists this clonotype with many counts. J is TRBJ2-3 and V is TRBV20-1; possibly TRBD2 for D (6 bases). Looked up from germline, CDR1 is DFQATT and CDR2 is SNEGSKA (reference sequence). CDR3 length: 13 amino acids. Trimming pared 6 bases from V and 4 bases from J, leaving 14 bases between. The CDR3 loop reads CSAPGLGADTQYF. CDR3 DNA: TGCAGTGCCCCGGGACTCGGAGCAGATACGCAGTATTTT.

This clonotype was found many times. The chain recombines TRBV9 with TRBJ2-5; 8 nucleotides align to TRBD2. The CDR3 totals 16 residues. Germline V gene sequence: CDR1 SGDLS, CDR2 YYNGEE. Trimming at V came to 0 bases and at J to 2 bases, leaving 6 bases not matched to a gene. The CDR3 loop reads CASSVATSGRQETQYF. For the CDR3, the DNA is TGTGCCAGCAGCGTAGCTACTAGCGGCAGACAAGAGACCCAGTACTTC.

DNA of the CDR3: TGTGCCAGCAGCCCGCGGGCAGGGAAAGAGACCCAGTACTTC. It encodes CASSPRAGKETQYF. The chain carries TRBV7-6 and TRBJ2-5, with D perhaps matching TRBD1 or TRBD2 (5 bases each). CDR1 is SGHVS and CDR2 is FNYEAQ in the germline V gene. The CDR3 is 14 amino acids. Trimming stripped 5 bases from V and 3 bases from J, with 13 bases between.

This clonotype was detected only a few times. The rearrangement joins TRBV4-1 to TRBJ1-2; D gene ambiguous. The CDR3 is 15 residues long. The ends were cut back, 0 bases at V and 1 base at J, with 9 bases in the middle. Looked up from germline, CDR1 is MGHRA and CDR2 is YSYEKL. The CDR3 bases are TGCGCCAGCAGCCAAGATCAGACTATTAACTATGGCTACACCTTC. It yields the protein CASSQDQTINYGYTF.

The rearrangement uses TRBV12-3 or TRBV12-4 and TRBJ2-2, with 10 bases identical to TRBD2. J was trimmed by 4 bases and V by 6 bases; bases with no gene match: 11. The CDR3 is 17 residues long. The CDR3 loop reads CASSPHLAGVGTGELFF. The CDR3 nucleotides read TGTGCCAGCAGCCCACACCTAGCGGGAGTGGGCACCGGGGAGCTGTTTTTT.

To note about this clonotype: One base away lies a much larger clone, so this may be a sequencing read error. This chain uses TRBV11-2 with TRBJ1-2; D gene unclear. Germline V lookup: CDR1 SGHAT, CDR2 FQNNGV. The CDR3 consists of 20 residues. CDR3 DNA: TGTGCCGGCAGCTTCAGCGGTGCCACAGAAACCCCCGGCGCCATGGGTGGCTACACCTTC. As protein: CAGSFSGATETPGAMGGYTF.

This clonotype was counted only a few times. The chain uses TRBV30 and TRBJ2-3, with D unclear. Germline CDR1 is GTSNPN and CDR2 is SVGIG (reference sequence). The CDR3 is 17 residues long. Trimming stripped 2 bases from V and 1 base from J, with 19 bases between. CDR3 in DNA: TGTGCCTGGAGTTACGGTGGGCGGTCCTGGGGCACAGATACGCAGTATTTT. Protein sequence: CAWSYGGRSWGTDTQYF.

This sequence joins TRBV7-8 and TRBJ2-7, with 8 bases identical to TRBD2. The CDR3 spans 16 residues. The V gene's germline CDR1 is SGHVS and CDR2 FQNEAQ. Trimming cost V 4 bases and J 0 bases; bases outside gene matches: 8. This CDR3 reads CASSSPSGSSSYEQYF. DNA for the CDR3: TGTGCCAGCAGCTCCCCGAGCGGGAGCAGCTCCTACGAGCAGTACTTC.

This clonotype was observed a few times. The rearrangement links TRBV10-3 to TRBJ1-2, with 9 bases matching TRBD1. V was clipped by 4 bases and J by 8 bases; unmatched bases: 5. CDR1 and CDR2 from the germline V gene are ENHRY and SYGVKD. The CDR3 loop spans 13 amino acids. Written as DNA, the CDR3 is TGTGCCATCAGTGGGATGGACAGGGGCGGCTACACCTTC. Protein product: CAISGMDRGGYTF.

This clonotype was found a few times. This chain uses TRBV7-8 with TRBJ2-3; possible D gene TRBD1, 5 bases. Per germline, CDR1 SGHVS and CDR2 FQNEAQ. V lost 3 bases and J 1 base, leaving 8 bases between the germline ends. This CDR3 has 14 amino acids. CDR3 sequence reads: CASSFVGGTDTQYF. Here the CDR3 DNA reads TGTGCCAGCAGCTTTGTAGGGGGCACAGATACGCAGTATTTT.

Only one count was recorded for this clonotype. This may come from a read error, since a much larger clone is one base off. The CDR3 nucleotides read TGTGCCAGCAGCTTGAGCGGGAGGGTTTCCGGGGGGCTGTTTTTT. Its translation is CASSLSGRVSGGLFF. The chain is built from TRBV11-3 and TRBJ2-2; 10 nucleotides align to TRBD2. This CDR3 comprises 15 residues. Germline V gives CDR1 SGHNT, CDR2 YENEEA.

The CDR3 is CASSSDRVMDNEQFF. CDR3 coding DNA: TGTGCCAGCAGTTCCGACAGGGTAATGGACAATGAGCAGTTCTTC. The rearrangement uses TRBV28 and TRBJ2-1; 7 bases match TRBD1. Germline assignment: CDR1 MDHEN and CDR2 SYDVKM. The CDR3 totals 15 residues. The V segment lost 4 bases and the J segment 5 bases; nucleotides outside the gene matches: 8.

This clonotype was seen ten or more times. The CDR3 reads CASSTGTSGRNEQFF. CDR3 in DNA: TGTGCCAGCAGTACCGGGACTAGCGGGAGGAATGAGCAGTTCTTC. The V call is TRBV11-3, the J call TRBJ2-1, with 15 bases lining up with TRBD2. The CDR3 spans 15 residues. V was clipped by 6 bases and J by 7 bases; unmatched bases: 4. Germline V CDR1 and CDR2: SGHNT, YENEEA.

CDR3 DNA: TGTGCCAGTAGTATTGGGCCGGAGGCGCACGAGCAGTACTTC. It is translated as CASSIGPEAHEQYF. The rearrangement links TRBV19 to TRBJ2-7; TRBD2 is a possible D gene (5 bases). Germline CDR1 LNHDA, CDR2 SQIVND (reference sequence). Trimming cost V 3 bases and J 5 bases, with 14 bases left between them. The CDR3 totals 14 residues.

This clonotype was observed a few times. The chain links TRBV30 to TRBJ1-2; no reliable D call. Germline V gives CDR1 GTSNPN, CDR2 SVGIG (reference sequence). V was cut by 1 base and J by 8 bases, with 11 bases left in between. The CDR3 loop spans 12 amino acids. The CDR3 here is CAWSAGEWGYTF. In DNA, the CDR3 is TGTGCCTGGAGTGCGGGTGAATGGGGCTACACCTTC.

This clonotype showed up many times. The V call is TRBV28, the J call TRBJ2-1, with D perhaps matching TRBD1 or TRBD2 (6 bases each). V lost 7 bases to trimming and J lost 8 bases, with 18 bases between them. Germline-derived CDR1 and CDR2 are MDHEN and SYDVKM. This CDR3 region has 14 residues. The DNA for the CDR3 is TGTGCCAGCAACCCCGGGGGCACACGGGATGAGCAGTTCTTC. Encoded protein: CASNPGGTRDEQFF. The whole variable domain, remainder taken from reference TRBV28 and TRBJ2-1, is DVKVTQSSRYLVKRTGEKVFLECVQDMDHENMFWYRQDPGLGLRLIYFSYDVKMKEKGDIPEGYSVSREKKERFSLILESASTNQTSMYLCASNPGGTRDEQFFGPGTRLTVL.

In this sample, this clonotype turned up a few times. The rearrangement uses TRBV27 and TRBJ2-5; either TRBD1 or TRBD2 may supply D (6 bases each). The germline V gene encodes CDR1 MNHEY and CDR2 SMNVEV (reference sequence). This CDR3 region has 15 residues. V dropped 5 bases and J dropped 1 base, with 14 bases sitting between them. The CDR3, as DNA: TGTGCCAGCAGTCCACCGTGGGGGGCCCAAGAGACCCAGTACTTC. Its translation is CASSPPWGAQETQYF.

As regards this clonotype: The junction differs from germline at one of its ends, possibly a read error. V gene TRBV6-7 combines with J gene TRBJ1-2, with 9 nucleotides matching TRBD1. TRBV6-7 is an open reading frame, and its role is uncertain. CDR3 length: 17 residues. The CDR3: CASSYRITGGVAYDYTF. CDR3 bases: TGTGCCAGCAGTTACCGCATTACAGGGGGCGTCGCCTATGACTACACCTTC.

This clonotype was counted at least ten times. CDR3 region: CASTTPRGIYEQYF. The CDR3 coding sequence is TGTGCCAGCACAACACCACGGGGTATCTACGAGCAGTACTTC. The chain employs TRBV2 and TRBJ2-7; TRBD2 might be the D (5 bases). V was cut by 7 bases and J by 3 bases, with 16 bases left in between. The CDR3 loop spans 14 amino acids. The germline gives CDR1 SNHLY, CDR2 FYNNEI. Filled out from reference TRBV2 and TRBJ2-7, the complete variable domain reads EPEVTQTPSHQVTQMGQEVILRCVPISNHLYFYWYRQILGQKVEFLVSFYNNEISEKSEIFDDQFSVERPDGSNFTLKIRSTKLEDSAMYFCASTTPRGIYEQYFGPGTRLTVT.

J is TRBJ2-3 and V is TRBV20-1, with a possible D match to TRBD2 (5 bases). The V end lost 5 bases, the J end lost 7 bases, and 13 bases lay between the germline ends. CDR3 length: 12 residues. Germline V gives CDR1 DFQATT, CDR2 SNEGSKA (reference sequence). CDR3 loop: CSASPRGYTQYF. DNA of the CDR3: TGCAGTGCTTCCCCTAGAGGGTATACGCAGTATTTT.

Comments on this clonotype: Germline is not matched at one junction end, which may reflect a read error. The chain joins TRBV5-4 to TRBJ2-1; 9 bases match TRBD1. CDR1 SGHNT and CDR2 YYREEE come from the germline V gene (reference sequence). The CDR3 length is 15 residues. The chain's CDR3 is CTSRPTGTGSNEQFF. Here the CDR3 DNA reads TGTACCAGCAGACCAACCGGGACAGGGAGCAATGAGCAGTTCTTC.

This rearrangement joins TRBV3-1 to TRBJ2-4; 13 bases align to TRBD2. Unmatched junction bases numbered 9, after V lost 7 bases and J lost 6 bases. CDR3 length equals 16 residues. Germline V gene data show CDR1 as LGHDT and CDR2 as YNNKEL (reference sequence). In DNA, the CDR3 is TGTGCCAGCACACGATCGGGACTAGCGGGAAGAAACATTCAGTACTTC. Protein sequence: CASTRSGLAGRNIQYF.

This clonotype was seen only a few times. The gene calls are TRBV7-9 and TRBJ2-7; 8 nucleotides align to TRBD2. J lost 2 bases, V lost 5 bases, and 14 bases had no gene match. CDR3 length equals 17 residues. Germline loops: CDR1 SEHNR, CDR2 FQNEAQ (reference sequence). The CDR3 bases are TGTGCCAGCAGCCAGTTGGGGGATAGCGGGGCACCCTACGAGCAGTACTTC. This sequence encodes CASSQLGDSGAPYEQYF.

In this sample, this clonotype turned up a few times. CDR3 in amino acids: CSARDPQNTEAFF. In nucleotides, the CDR3 is TGCAGTGCTAGAGATCCGCAGAACACTGAAGCTTTCTTT. The chain links TRBV20-1 to TRBJ1-1; D gene unclear. The CDR3 covers 13 residues. In germline, CDR1 is DFQATT, CDR2 SNEGSKA (reference sequence). The ends were cut back, 0 bases at V and 1 base at J, with 6 bases in the middle.